This T cell receptor beta chain derives from a study of T cell responses to AZD1222 COVID-19 vaccine. The protocol was immunoSEQ multiplex PCR, while the TCRdb copy is restricted to in-frame clones and leaves out a portion. Here the sample spans 150,000 to 200,000 clones, around 92% being singletons. Trimming cost V 0 bases and J 0 bases, with 8 bases left between them. The CDR3 is made up of 15 amino acids. Per the germline V gene, CDR1 is SGDLS and CDR2 is YYNGEE. The genes are TRBV9 and TRBJ2-3; D ambiguous. Specimen: peripheral blood, collected on day 0 of AZD1222 vaccination. The sequence was obtained from an adult in good health. This CDR3 is CASSVVAVSTDTQYF. The DNA for the CDR3 is TGTGCCAGCAGCGTAGTCGCGGTTAGCACAGATACGCAGTATTTT.